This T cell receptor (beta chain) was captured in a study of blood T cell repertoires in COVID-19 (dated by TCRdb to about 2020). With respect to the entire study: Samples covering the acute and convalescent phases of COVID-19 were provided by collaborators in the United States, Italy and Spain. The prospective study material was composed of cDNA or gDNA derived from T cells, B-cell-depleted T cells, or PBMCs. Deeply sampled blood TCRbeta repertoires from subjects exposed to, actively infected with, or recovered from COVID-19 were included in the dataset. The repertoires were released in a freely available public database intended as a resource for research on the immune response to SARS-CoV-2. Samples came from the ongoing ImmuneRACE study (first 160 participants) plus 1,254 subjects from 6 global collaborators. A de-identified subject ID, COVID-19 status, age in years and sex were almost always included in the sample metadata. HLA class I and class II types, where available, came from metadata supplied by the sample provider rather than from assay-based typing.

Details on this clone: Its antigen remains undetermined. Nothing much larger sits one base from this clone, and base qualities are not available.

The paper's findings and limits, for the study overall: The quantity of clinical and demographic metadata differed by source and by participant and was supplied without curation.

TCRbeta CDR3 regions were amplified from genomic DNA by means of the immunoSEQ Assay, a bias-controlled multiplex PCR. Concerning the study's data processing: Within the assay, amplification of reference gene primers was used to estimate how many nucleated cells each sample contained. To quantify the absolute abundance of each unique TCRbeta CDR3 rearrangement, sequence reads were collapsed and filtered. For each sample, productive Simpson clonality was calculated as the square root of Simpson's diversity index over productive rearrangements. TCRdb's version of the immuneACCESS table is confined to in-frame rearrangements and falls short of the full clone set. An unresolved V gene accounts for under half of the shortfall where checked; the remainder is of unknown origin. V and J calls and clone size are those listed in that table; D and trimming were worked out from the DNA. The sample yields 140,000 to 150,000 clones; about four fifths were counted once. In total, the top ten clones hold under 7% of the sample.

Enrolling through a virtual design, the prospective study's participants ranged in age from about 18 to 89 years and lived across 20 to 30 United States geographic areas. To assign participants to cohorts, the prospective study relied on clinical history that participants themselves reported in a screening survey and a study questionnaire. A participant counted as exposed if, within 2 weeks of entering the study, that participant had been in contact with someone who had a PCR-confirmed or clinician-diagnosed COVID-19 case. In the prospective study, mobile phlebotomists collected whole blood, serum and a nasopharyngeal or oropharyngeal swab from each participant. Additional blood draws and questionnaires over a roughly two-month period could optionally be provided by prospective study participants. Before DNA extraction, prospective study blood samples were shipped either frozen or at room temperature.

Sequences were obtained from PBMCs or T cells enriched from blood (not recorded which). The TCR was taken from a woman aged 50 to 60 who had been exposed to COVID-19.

This receptor carries the CDR3 CSVTDRVGEQYF. The DNA sequence reads TGCAGCGTTACTGACAGGGTGGGAGAGCAGTACTTC. Recombination connected TRBV29-1 to TRBJ2-7; TRBD1 fits 7 bases in the junction. The CDR3, cysteine through phenylalanine, is 12 amino acids long. The DNA shown is the 36-base CDR3, in frame from base 1. Compared with germline, V lacks 5 bases and J lacks 7 bases; bases without a gene match: 8. From a lookup of the germline V gene, CDR1 and CDR2 are SQVTM and ANQGSEA.